The 18 T cell receptor beta chains in this list originate from one sample, sequenced in a study of blood T cell repertoires in COVID-19. Assay: immunoSEQ multiplex PCR; the TCRdb copy retains only in-frame clones and omits some. The sample contains about 110,000 clones, 84% of which appear only once. What was sequenced was peripheral blood. These receptors all stem from a woman aged 55-70 years with acute or convalescent COVID-19.

The chain employs TRBV2 and TRBJ2-3; tentative D call: TRBD2 (5 bases). The CDR3 is 14 residues long. V was trimmed by 6 bases and J by 2 bases, leaving 12 bases between them. The germline CDR1 and CDR2 sequences are SNHLY and FYNNEI. The CDR3 spells CASRSGINTDTQYF. The CDR3 coding sequence is TGTGCCAGCAGGTCCGGGATAAACACAGATACGCAGTATTTT.

The gene calls are TRBV6-6 and TRBJ2-1; 10 bases agree with TRBD1. CDR3 length equals 16 residues. CDR1 is MNHNY and CDR2 is SVGAGI in the germline V gene (reference sequence). J gave up 5 bases and V 3 bases, and 7 bases lay outside the gene matches. CDR3 bases: TGTGCCAGCAGTTATCCTCCCGGGACAGGGGACAATGAGCAGTTCTTC. It translates to CASSYPPGTGDNEQFF.

The chain uses TRBV7-9 and TRBJ1-2, with no clear D. V gave up 3 bases and J gave up 6 bases, with 11 bases separating them. CDR1 and CDR2 (germline): SEHNR, FQNEAQ (reference sequence). CDR3 length: 13 residues. The CDR3 DNA reads TGTGCCAGCAGCTTGTTCTACGGAGATGGCTACACCTTC. It encodes CASSLFYGDGYTF.

The chain carries TRBV27 and TRBJ1-6; 10 bases map to TRBD1. The CDR3 is 14 amino acids. With V trimmed by 6 bases and J by 9 bases, 5 bases remained unmatched. The germline CDR1 and CDR2 sequences are MNHEY and SMNVEV (reference sequence). The chain's CDR3 is CASRSRDRGSPLHF. CDR3 DNA sequence: TGTGCCAGCAGAAGCCGGGACAGGGGTTCACCCCTCCACTTT.

The CDR3 bases are TGCGCCAGCAGCTTGGCCATGGACACTGCAACTAATGAAAAACTGTTTTTT. This sequence encodes CASSLAMDTATNEKLFF. The J gene is TRBJ1-4, the V gene TRBV5-1; D may be TRBD1 (5 bases). The CDR3 is made up of 17 amino acids. The V gene lost 0 bases and the J gene lost 0 bases, with 12 bases spanning the gap. Germline V gene sequence: CDR1 SGHRS, CDR2 YFSETQ.

The rearrangement uses TRBV29-1 and TRBJ1-2, with 10 bases matching TRBD1. CDR1 and CDR2 (germline): SQVTM, ANQGSEA. The junction had 5 bases not matched to a gene; V was cut back by 2 bases and J by 8 bases. The CDR3 length is 13 residues. This CDR3 is CSVETGTGVGYTF. The CDR3, as DNA: TGCAGCGTTGAAACCGGGACAGGGGTCGGCTACACCTTC.

This clone was seen once. V gene TRBV6-5 combines with J gene TRBJ2-7, with a tentative D call TRBD1 (6 bases). V was cut by 7 bases and J by 4 bases, with 20 bases left in between. The CDR3 covers 15 residues. Germline V CDR1 and CDR2: MNHEY, SVGAGI. CDR3 bases: TGTGCCAGCAAAAAAACCGGACAGACGGGTTACGAGCAGTACTTC. This codes for CASKKTGQTGYEQYF.

V gene TRBV5-1 combines with J gene TRBJ2-1; 12 bases are shared with TRBD2. The germline V gene encodes CDR1 SGHRS and CDR2 YFSETQ. CDR3 size: 14 residues. V lost 5 bases and J lost 8; bases outside the gene matches: 5. This chain's CDR3 is CASSPLAGGYEQFF. The CDR3 bases are TGCGCCAGCAGTCCGCTAGCGGGGGGGTATGAGCAGTTCTTC.

This rearrangement joins TRBV5-6 to TRBJ2-7; TRBD1 matches 12 bases. Germline V gene data show CDR1 as SGHDT and CDR2 as YYEEEE. V trimming: 4 bases; J trimming: 3 bases; junction bases outside the gene matches: 8. This CDR3 contains 16 residues. The CDR3 DNA follows: TGTGCCAGCAGCCCCGGAGGGACAGGGGGCATCTACGAGCAGTACTTC. Residues: CASSPGGTGGIYEQYF.

The chain employs TRBV6-4 and TRBJ2-2; D gene uncertain. V was cut by 1 base and J by 2 bases, with 5 bases left in between. Germline V gene data show CDR1 as MRHNA and CDR2 as SNTAGT. The CDR3 length is 14 residues. The CDR3 spells CASSDWPNTGELFF. The CDR3 bases are TGTGCCAGCAGTGACTGGCCTAACACCGGGGAGCTGTTTTTT.

The rearrangement joins TRBV10-3 to TRBJ1-1, with D perhaps matching TRBD1 (6 bases). There are 12 residues in the CDR3. The ends were cut back, 6 bases at V and 5 bases at J, with 10 bases in the middle. Per germline, CDR1 ENHRY and CDR2 SYGVKD. The CDR3 loop is CAIRSGETEAFF. The CDR3 nucleotides are TGTGCCATCAGATCAGGGGAGACTGAAGCTTTCTTT.

The V call is TRBV7-2, the J call TRBJ1-5, with D perhaps matching TRBD1 (5 bases). The CDR3 extends over 14 amino acids. V was shortened by 0 bases and J by 6 bases, with 9 bases between the two germline ends. Looked up from germline, CDR1 is SGHTA and CDR2 is FQGNSA. For the CDR3, the DNA is TGTGCCAGCAGCTTAGCAGGGGTGGGTCAGCCCCAGCATTTT. This sequence encodes CASSLAGVGQPQHF.

The rearrangement joins TRBV5-1 to TRBJ2-7; 9 bases match TRBD2. The germline gives CDR1 SGHRS, CDR2 YFSETQ. After removal of 2 bases from V and 3 bases from J, the junction contained 6 bases not matched to a gene. The CDR3 length is 15 residues. CDR3 protein: CASSFLTSGYYEQYF. The CDR3 DNA sequence: TGCGCCAGCAGCTTCCTGACTAGCGGTTACTACGAGCAGTACTTC.

This chain connects TRBV6-5 to TRBJ2-7; 7 nucleotides line up with TRBD1. This CDR3 region has 16 residues. Trimming took 0 bases from V and 4 from J; bases not matched to a gene: 9. Germline lookup yields CDR1 MNHEY and CDR2 SVGAGI. The CDR3 DNA sequence: TGTGCCAGCAGTTACTCACAGACAGGGAGCGGTTACGAGCAGTACTTC. Translated: CASSYSQTGSGYEQYF.

This rearrangement joins TRBV5-1 to TRBJ1-1; D uncertain. The CDR3 covers 16 residues. In germline, CDR1 is SGHRS, CDR2 YFSETQ. V lost 0 bases to trimming and J lost 4 bases, with 16 bases between them. The CDR3 loop reads CASSLGGGVYSTEAFF. CDR3 nucleotides: TGCGCCAGCAGCTTGGGTGGCGGGGTTTACTCCACTGAAGCTTTCTTT.

The chain combines TRBV4-2 with TRBJ1-1, with unresolved D. Per germline, CDR1 LGHNA and CDR2 YNFKEQ. The V end was cut by 5 bases, the J end by 4 bases, with 11 bases between. The CDR3 extends over 13 amino acids. The CDR3 loop reads CASSAQAGTEAFF. The CDR3 nucleotides read TGTGCCAGCAGCGCTCAAGCGGGCACTGAAGCTTTCTTT.

This clone came up a few times. The rearrangement uses TRBV29-1 and TRBJ1-1, with D perhaps matching TRBD1 (5 bases). The V gene's germline CDR1 is SQVTM and CDR2 ANQGSEA. The V and J ends lost 4 bases and 1 base respectively, with 16 bases between them. This CDR3 region has 15 residues. CDR3 in amino acids: CSVGDWERRNTEAFF. The CDR3 DNA follows: TGCAGCGTTGGGGACTGGGAGCGACGGAACACTGAAGCTTTCTTT.

This chain joins TRBV5-1 and TRBJ2-3, with D unresolved. The length of the CDR3 is 14 residues. In germline, CDR1 is SGHRS, CDR2 YFSETQ. V was pared by 0 bases and J by 4 bases, with 9 bases between. The CDR3: CASSLEHSADTQYF. CDR3 DNA sequence: TGCGCCAGCAGCTTGGAGCACTCGGCAGATACGCAGTATTTT.